The 13 T cell receptor beta chains below all came from one sample that was sequenced in a study of technical replicates of blood from several donors. Produced via immunoSEQ multiplex PCR; TCRdb's table is partial and in-frame only. The profile shows 55,000 to 70,000 clones, about 90% of them singletons. Sequenced: PBMCs. These receptors were taken from a human donor in good health. Some clones in this sample may be carry-over from other donors' samples.

The rearrangement uses TRBV20-1 and TRBJ2-5; D uncertain. The CDR3 loop spans 10 amino acids. Germline loops: CDR1 DFQATT, CDR2 SNEGSKA (reference sequence). CDR3 sequence: CTPVRETQYF. DNA for the CDR3: TGCACCCCCGTGAGGGAGACCCAGTACTTC.

The genes are TRBV9 and TRBJ2-2; the match to TRBD1 covers 7 bases. CDR3 length equals 17 residues. V lost 3 bases to trimming and J lost 8 bases; unmatched junction nucleotides: 16. Germline loops: CDR1 SGDLS, CDR2 YYNGEE. The CDR3 DNA follows: TGTGCCAGCAGCGCACTACCCCGGGACAGCGAGAGGGGGGAGCTGTTTTTT. As protein: CASSALPRDSERGELFF.

This clone appeared a few times. This chain uses TRBV4-2 with TRBJ1-6; D is undetermined. V was cut by 6 bases and J by 8 bases, with 17 bases left in between. CDR1 LGHNA and CDR2 YNFKEQ come from the germline V gene. This CDR3 has 15 residues. The CDR3 bases are TGTGCCAGCAGTCGCGGCCCGGAGGGAGATTCACCCCTCCACTTT. This translates into CASSRGPEGDSPLHF.

The chain links TRBV9 to TRBJ2-2, with 15 positions matching TRBD2. This CDR3 region has 19 residues. V lost 4 bases and J lost 6; bases outside the gene matches: 13. The germline CDR1 and CDR2 sequences are SGDLS and YYNGEE. This chain's CDR3 is CASSQAVGLAGGLAGELFF. DNA for the CDR3: TGTGCCAGCAGCCAGGCCGTTGGACTAGCGGGAGGGCTTGCCGGGGAGCTGTTTTTT. The full variable domain, its missing parts supplied by reference TRBV9 and TRBJ2-2, is DSGVTQTPKHLITATGQRVTLRCSPRSGDLSVYWYQQSLDQGLQFLIQYYNGEERAKGNILERFSAQQFPDLHSELNLSSLELGDSALYFCASSQAVGLAGGLAGELFFGEGSRLTVL.

The chain couples TRBV4-2 to TRBJ1-1; 7 bases map to TRBD1. The CDR3 runs to 15 residues. The junction had 4 bases not matched to a gene; V was cut back by 0 bases and J by 3 bases. Germline V gene data show CDR1 as LGHNA and CDR2 as YNFKEQ. As DNA, the CDR3 is TGTGCCAGCAGCCAAGAGGAGGGGGCGCACACTGAAGCTTTCTTT. As protein: CASSQEEGAHTEAFF.

This chain connects TRBV5-6 to TRBJ2-7, with D tentatively TRBD2 (6 bases). The ends were cut back, 2 bases at V and 0 bases at J, with 15 bases in the middle. This CDR3 is 16 amino acids long. Germline V gene lookup returns CDR1 SGHDT and CDR2 YYEEEE. The CDR3: CASSFGTLESSYEQYF. The CDR3 DNA reads TGTGCCAGCAGCTTCGGGACTTTGGAAAGCTCCTACGAGCAGTACTTC.

V is TRBV19 and J is TRBJ1-1, with D possibly TRBD1 on 6 matching bases. Germline loops: CDR1 LNHDA, CDR2 SQIVND (reference sequence). CDR3 length: 14 residues. The V gene lost 5 bases and the J gene lost 3 bases, with 13 bases spanning the gap. CDR3 bases: TGTGCCAGTAGTGACCACAGGGACGACACTGAAGCTTTCTTT. This sequence encodes CASSDHRDDTEAFF.

This chain connects TRBV7-6 to TRBJ2-2; tentatively, D is TRBD1 (6 bases). CDR3 length: 17 amino acids. Germline CDR1 and CDR2: SGHVS and FNYEAQ. V was shortened by 1 base and J by 0 bases, with 12 bases between the two germline ends. The CDR3 DNA follows: TGTGCCAGCAGCTTAGATCTTTGGGGGCCGAACACCGGGGAGCTGTTTTTT. Protein sequence: CASSLDLWGPNTGELFF.

This rearrangement joins TRBV18 to TRBJ2-7; TRBD2 agrees at 8 bases. Per germline, CDR1 KGHSH and CDR2 LQKENI. V shed 4 bases, J shed 2 bases, and the junction held 7 bases outside the gene matches. This CDR3 has 15 amino acids. CDR3 coding DNA: TGTGCCAGCTCACGCAATGGGCGGGAGGCCTACGAGCAGTACTTC. Translated: CASSRNGREAYEQYF.

The chain links TRBV30 to TRBJ2-5, with TRBD2 identical over 9 bases. Germline values: CDR1 GTSNPN, CDR2 SVGIG (reference sequence). V was clipped by 4 bases and J by 2 bases; unmatched bases: 5. This CDR3 contains 14 residues. CDR3 sequence (DNA): TGTGCCTGGAACGGCGGGAGGGGTCAAGAGACCCAGTACTTC. Translating it yields CAWNGGRGQETQYF.

The chain couples TRBV7-6 to TRBJ2-1; 8 bases are shared with TRBD2. The CDR3 covers 18 residues. V shed 2 bases, J shed 4 bases, and the junction held 13 bases outside the gene matches. Germline CDR1 is SGHVS and CDR2 is FNYEAQ. The CDR3 spells CASSLLRGGIYLYNEQFF. In DNA form, the CDR3 reads TGTGCCAGCAGCTTACTCCGGGGGGGGATTTACCTTTACAATGAGCAGTTCTTC.

The chain carries TRBV7-3 and TRBJ2-1; 12 bases match TRBD2. CDR1 is SGHTA, CDR2 FQGTGA, per germline. The CDR3 spans 16 residues. With V trimmed by 5 bases and J by 6 bases, 8 bases remained unmatched. The chain's CDR3 is CASSPARTSGTNEQFF. The CDR3 DNA follows: TGTGCCAGCAGCCCTGCGCGGACTAGCGGGACCAATGAGCAGTTCTTC.

In the case of this clone: One junction end does not reproduce the germline sequence, and a read error may be involved. V usage is TRBV4-2 and J usage is TRBJ2-7; 7 bases are a match to TRBD2. This CDR3 region has 15 residues. Germline CDR1 and CDR2: LGHNA and YNFKEQ. This CDR3 reads CASSQALTSTYEQYF. CDR3 coding DNA: TGTGCCAGCAGTCAAGCCCTGACTAGCACCTACGAGCAGTACTTC.